A single sample is the source of the 8 T cell receptor beta chains below, sequenced in a study of blood T cell repertoires in COVID-19. Profiled with immunoSEQ multiplex PCR; TCRdb holds only in-frame clones, not every one. The repertoire consists of 150,000 to 200,000 clones, with approximately 78% occurring once and the leading ten covering under 3.5%. Specimen: peripheral blood. These receptors were collected from a woman older than 75 with active or convalescent COVID-19.

As to this clone: The sample has other DNA sequences that encode this CDR3 too. The rearrangement uses TRBV5-1 and TRBJ1-1, with a tentative D call TRBD1 (5 bases). CDR3 length equals 13 residues. Trimming left V 1 base short and J 2 bases short, with 6 bases between. Germline CDR1 is SGHRS and CDR2 is YFSETQ. CDR3 loop: CASSLQGNTEAFF. The CDR3 DNA is TGCGCCAGCAGCTTGCAGGGTAACACTGAAGCTTTCTTT. The variable domain in full, with the rest retrieved from reference TRBV5-1 and TRBJ1-1, is KAGVTQTPRYLIKTRGQQVTLSCSPISGHRSVSWYQQTPGQGLQFLFEYFSETQRNKGNFPGRFSGRQFSNSRSEMNVSTLELGDSALYLCASSLQGNTEAFFGQGTRLTVV.

This clone was recorded once. CDR3 coding DNA: TGTGCCAGCAGCCAGGATTACAGGGAGGGCTATGGCTACACCTTC. It translates to CASSQDYREGYGYTF. The gene calls are TRBV4-2 and TRBJ1-2; possible D gene TRBD1, 6 bases. With 3 bases removed from V and 4 bases from J, the gap between germline ends came to 15 bases. CDR3 size: 15 residues. The germline V gene has CDR1 LGHNA and CDR2 YNFKEQ.

A few counts support this clone. The gene calls are TRBV28 and TRBJ2-7, with D perhaps TRBD1 (7 bases). Germline V gives CDR1 MDHEN, CDR2 SYDVKM. CDR3 size: 16 residues. The V end was cut by 5 bases, the J end by 6 bases, with 23 bases between. CDR3 amino acids: CASSPASIGGGSEQYF. The CDR3 DNA reads as TGTGCCAGCAGTCCAGCGTCGATTGGAGGGGGCTCCGAGCAGTACTTC.

The chain employs TRBV6-5 and TRBJ1-5; weak D call: TRBD1 (6 bases). CDR3 length: 15 amino acids. Looked up from germline, CDR1 is MNHEY and CDR2 is SVGAGI. Deletions cut 6 bases from V and 2 bases from J, with 14 bases between. CDR3 region: CASRSQGIGNQPQHF. The CDR3 nucleotides read TGTGCCAGCAGGTCCCAGGGGATTGGCAATCAGCCCCAGCATTTT.

The chain recombines TRBV28 with TRBJ2-3; 7 nucleotides match TRBD1. J gave up 1 base and V 5 bases, and 9 bases lay outside the gene matches. The V gene's germline CDR1 is MDHEN and CDR2 SYDVKM. This CDR3 comprises 16 residues. The CDR3 spells CASSPTTGIGTDTQYF. Here the CDR3 DNA reads TGTGCCAGCAGTCCAACGACAGGGATTGGCACAGATACGCAGTATTTT.

The chain employs TRBV4-1 and TRBJ2-3; 7 bases line up with TRBD2. V gave up 2 bases and J gave up 3 bases; unmatched junction bases: 2. The CDR3 has 14 amino acids. Germline V gives CDR1 MGHRA, CDR2 YSYEKL. The CDR3 DNA is TGCGCCAGCAGCCAATGGGGGGGAACAGATACGCAGTATTTT. Amino acids: CASSQWGGTDTQYF.

The chain is built from TRBV27 and TRBJ1-5; D uncertain. V lost 7 bases and J lost 2, with 18 bases in between. CDR1 and CDR2 from the germline V gene are MNHEY and SMNVEV (reference sequence). The CDR3 consists of 16 residues. Here the CDR3 reads CASTANSGIGNQPQHF. CDR3 nucleotide sequence: TGTGCCAGCACCGCGAACAGCGGGATCGGCAATCAGCCCCAGCATTTT.

A few counts support this clone. The chain recombines TRBV4-3 with TRBJ1-2; D is perhaps TRBD1 (5 bases). V lost 1 base and J lost 4, with 16 bases in between. The germline V gene has CDR1 LGHNA and CDR2 YSLEER. The CDR3 has 16 residues. CDR3 sequence (DNA): TGCGCCAGCAGCCAAGGGTTGGACCGGGGGAGCTATGGCTACACCTTC. Its protein product is CASSQGLDRGSYGYTF.